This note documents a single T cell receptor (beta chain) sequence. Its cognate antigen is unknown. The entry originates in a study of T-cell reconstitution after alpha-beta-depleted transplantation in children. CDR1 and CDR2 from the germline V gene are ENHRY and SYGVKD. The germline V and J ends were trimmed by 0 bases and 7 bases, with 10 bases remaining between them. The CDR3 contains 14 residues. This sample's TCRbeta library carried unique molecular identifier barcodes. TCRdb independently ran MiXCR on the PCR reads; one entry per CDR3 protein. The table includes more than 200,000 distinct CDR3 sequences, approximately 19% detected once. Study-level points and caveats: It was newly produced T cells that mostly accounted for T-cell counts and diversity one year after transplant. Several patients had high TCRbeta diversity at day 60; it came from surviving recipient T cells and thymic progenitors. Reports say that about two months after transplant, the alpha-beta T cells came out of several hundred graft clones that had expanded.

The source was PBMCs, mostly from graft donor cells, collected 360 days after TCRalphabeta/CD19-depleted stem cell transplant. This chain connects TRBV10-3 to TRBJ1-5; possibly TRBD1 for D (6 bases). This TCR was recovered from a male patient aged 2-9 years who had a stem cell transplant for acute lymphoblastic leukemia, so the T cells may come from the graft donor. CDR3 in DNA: TGTGCCATCAGTGAGTCGGGGGGCCAGCAGCCCCAGCATTTT. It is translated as CAISESGGQQPQHF.